The present entry profiles one T cell receptor beta chain with its context. Its specific antigen is unknown. Base qualities are not provided; no much larger clone lies one nucleotide away. This specimen belongs to a study of shared clonotypes between healthy human individuals (TCRdb year 2020). Concerning the study at large: Three men and two women, aged 18 to 49 years, made up the cohort. For each donor, CD4 naive and CD4 memory were each run on three plates, CD8 naive on two plates, and CD8 memory on one plate. To increase sequencing depth and limit assay-specific biases, different laboratories used diverse techniques to prepare libraries and sequence TCR repertoires. To estimate repertoire size and how much clonotypes are shared between individuals, the study performed deep sequencing of blood TCR repertoires from roughly five healthy adults. Per donor, leukapheresis produced somewhere between about 0.85 and 9.5 billion PBMCs. Summary of the overall study and its limitations: About 5% of naive CD4, 3.5% of naive CD8, around 2.3% of memory CD4, and 0.4% of memory CD8 clonotypes were shared across several donors. Even with the large sequencing depth, rarefaction of the sorted-subset datasets indicated that sequencing was incomplete. Sampling was limited to blood, and TCR repertoires in tissue likely differ from TCR repertoires in blood. Compared with non-shared clonotypes, the clonotypes found in all four sorted-subset donors had higher generation probabilities. Larger estimated clonotype richness was generally found for naive subsets than for memory subsets. Because the study included a small number of donors, the genetic and exposure-history diversity represented was limited. Based on pairwise subsampling, the degree of clonotype sharing among donors was expected to be affected by sequencing depth.

Using the deep immunoSEQ assay, TCR CDR3 regions were amplified from genomic DNA by multiplex PCR. Extracted genomic DNA from each cell subset was spread evenly across all wells of several immunoSEQ 96-well plates, with each plate serving as a replicate. For sorted subsets, about 0.2 ug genomic DNA, equal to 30,000 or so T cell genomes, was loaded into each replicate PCR. The purified libraries were quantified using a Qubit 3.0 fluorometer, sized with a Bioanalyzer 2100, and then quantified again using the KAPA Library Quantification kit. Each immunoSEQ 96-well plate was sequenced on its own single-read 150-cycle Illumina NextSeq 550 flow cell. Per the authors' processing: The immunoSEQ output contained only junctional sequences without quality scores, so filtering could not match that applied to full-length reads. To assign V/J genes and CDR3, sequences were annotated using PyIR, a Python wrapper for IgBLAST v1.9, with IMGT germline references. Reads were filtered out if the reads had weak V/J assignments (E-value above 1e-6), no CDR3, stop codons, out-of-frame junctions, or ambiguous translated residues. A V3J clonotype was defined by an identical inferred V gene, J gene, and CDR3 amino acid sequence. The percentage overlap between two repertoires was calculated by dividing the number of shared unique clonotypes by the size of the smaller repertoire. RTK rarefaction, the Chao1 estimator, and Recon v2.1 estimates of unobserved clonotypes were used to assess repertoire richness. OLGA was used to compute generation probabilities for all TCRbeta clonotypes that the gDNA method yielded from a handful of donors. As stored in TCRdb, this immuneACCESS dataset retains in-frame rearrangements with V and J assigned. A fraction of the clones does not appear; measured against another copy, unresolved V genes explain less than half of the discrepancy, and the remainder lacks a known reason. That table furnishes V, J and clone size, whereas the DNA furnished D and trimming. Across this sample there are nearly 1,000,000 clones, with approximately 80% seen only once. About 1.5% of the sample lies in the top ten.

The donors were healthy, HIV-negative adults who had no recently reported acute infections or vaccinations. Only Caucasian adults living in Nashville, Tennessee, USA were represented among the donors. CD4+ T cells were enriched through magnetic negative selection, after which naive cells were positively selected on CD45RA and the remaining negative fraction served as the memory subset. Blood was collected by leukapheresis, and PBMCs were isolated by Ficoll-Histopaque density gradient centrifugation and then cryopreserved in liquid nitrogen vapor phase. Analytical flow cytometry was used to check the purity and quantity of each magnetically sorted T cell population. Genomic DNA was isolated from each sorted fraction and quantified by UV absorbance on a Nanodrop 2000c. Trimming at the junction amounts to 1 base on V and 4 bases on J, and the germline ends lie 11 bases apart. Taken from the germline V gene, the CDR1 and CDR2 loops are MGHRA and YSYEKL. The CDR3 numbers 15 residues from cysteine through phenylalanine. Here the CDR3 DNA is all that survives: 45 bases in frame from base 1.

The rearrangement joined TRBV4-1 to TRBJ1-5; the D gene is not confidently resolved. The sequence was collected from a young man in good health. The sequencing sample was made of memory CD4+ T cells sorted from blood. What this sample's cell subset or site label stands for: CD45RA-negative fraction. The DNA sequence follows: TGCGCCAGCAGCCAAGGTAACGCTGATAATCAGCCCCAGCATTTT. Its protein product is CASSQGNADNQPQHF.